This TCR beta chain was sequenced for a study of T-cell reconstitution after alpha-beta-depleted transplantation in children. The TCRbeta library incorporated unique molecular identifiers. One entry per CDR3 protein, called by TCRdb with MiXCR from the PCR reads. Of approximately 130,000 distinct CDR3 sequences listed, roughly 9.7% are singletons. Worth noting for this clonotype: Its antigen is not identified.

The study's findings and limits: Recipient T cells and thymic progenitors that survived were the source of the high TCRbeta diversity seen at day 60 in some patients. T-cell numbers and diversity one year post-transplant derived largely from freshly generated T cells.

Germline V gene lookup returns CDR1 DFQATT and CDR2 SNEGSKA (reference sequence). V lost 7 bases, J lost 0 bases, and 14 bases lay in between. This CDR3 has 14 amino acids. The input for sequencing was PBMCs, mostly from graft donor cells, taken 180 days after TCRalphabeta/CD19-depleted stem cell transplant. This chain links TRBV20-1 with TRBJ2-3, with D possibly TRBD2 on 6 matching bases. This receptor was identified in a girl under three years old who had a stem cell transplant for combined immunodeficiency, so the T cells may come from the graft donor. The CDR3 sequence is CSVRLAPSTDTQYF. DNA for the CDR3: TGCAGTGTACGGCTAGCGCCTAGCACAGATACGCAGTATTTT.